This T cell receptor (beta chain) was recorded in a study of blood T cell repertoires in COVID-19. Study details: In each case, the material was cDNA or gDNA derived from T cells, B-cell-depleted T cells, or PBMCs.

The assay was immunoSEQ multiplex PCR, and TCRdb's table has in-frame clones only and misses some. Altogether almost 50,000 clones are present, about four fifths being singletons, with the ten largest covering 1.6%. CDR1 is SGHAT and CDR2 is FQNNGV in the germline V gene. J gave up 4 bases and V 5 bases, and 8 bases lay outside the gene matches. CDR3 length: 15 amino acids. Input material: peripheral blood. The chain has TRBV11-2 and TRBJ2-3; 8 nucleotides align to TRBD2. The receptor was isolated from a man aged 50 or older with acute or convalescent COVID-19. In DNA form, the CDR3 reads TGTGCCAGCAGCCAGGGACTAGTCAGTGCAGATACGCAGTATTTT. Protein: CASSQGLVSADTQYF.